Listed below are T cell receptor beta chains from one sample, sequenced in a study of blood T cell repertoires in COVID-19. Sequencing used immunoSEQ multiplex PCR; TCRdb keeps in-frame clones, though not all of them. This table holds over 200,000 clones, 89% found once. The sample consisted of peripheral blood. These receptors came from a woman in her 40s with acute or convalescent COVID-19. The CDR3 runs from the conserved cysteine through the conserved F or W. A D gene is named only where the DNA matches it firmly. Clone size, where shown, is once, few, many, or a class for clones that have expanded.

DNA: TGTGCCCAACCGGTGACTAGCGGGGGGGACACCGGGGAGCTGTTTTTT; CDR3: CAQPVTSGGDTGELFF; V: TRBV2; D: TRBD2; size: -; J: TRBJ2-2
DNA: TGTGCCAGCAGCCCGGACACCGGTCAGCCCCAGCATTTT; CDR3: CASSPDTGQPQHF; V: TRBV11-2; D: -; size: -; J: TRBJ1-5
DNA: TGTGCCAGCACCACAGGGGGAAGAGGCTACACCTTC; CDR3: CASTTGGRGYTF; V: TRBV28; D: TRBD1; size: -; J: TRBJ1-2
DNA: TGTGCCAGTAGCCGGGACAGTACTCGGTCCTATGGCTACACCTTC; CDR3: CASSRDSTRSYGYTF; V: TRBV19; D: TRBD1; size: -; J: TRBJ1-2
DNA: TGTGCCAGCAGTACCCTATCACAGGCTTTCTTT; CDR3: CASSTLSQAFF; V: TRBV6-5; D: -; size: -; J: TRBJ1-1
DNA: TGTGCCAGCAGCCAGACCCGGGACAGGGGATTTATAGGGGGAGATGAGCAGTTCTTC; CDR3: CASSQTRDRGFIGGDEQFF; V: TRBV4-2; D: TRBD1; size: -; J: TRBJ2-1
DNA: TGTGCCAGCAGCTCCTCCTCAAGCGGGGGTACGCAGTATTTT; CDR3: CASSSSSSGGTQYF; V: TRBV11-2; D: TRBD2; size: few; J: TRBJ2-3
DNA: TGTGCCTCTAGGACAGGACAGAACACTGAAGCTTTCTTT; CDR3: CASRTGQNTEAFF; V: TRBV10-3; D: TRBD1; size: -; J: TRBJ1-1
DNA: TGTGCCAGCAGTCGATCAGACAGATTCGGGGGCACTGAAGCTTTCTTT; CDR3: CASSRSDRFGGTEAFF; V: TRBV6-6; D: -; size: -; J: TRBJ1-1
DNA: TGCGCCAGCAGAGAAAGGCCCGGGACAGGACTGGGCTACACCTTC; CDR3: CASRERPGTGLGYTF; V: TRBV5-1; D: TRBD1; size: -; J: TRBJ1-2
DNA: TGCGCCAGCAGTCCCGGGCGGGGGCTTAACACTGAAGCTTTCTTT; CDR3: CASSPGRGLNTEAFF; V: TRBV5-1; D: -; size: -; J: TRBJ1-1
DNA: TGTGCCAGCATCATCCCCCGCGGTAGCGAAACTTTCTTT; CDR3: CASIIPRGSETFF; V: TRBV6-5; D: -; size: -; J: TRBJ1-1
DNA: TGTGCCAGTACCGATACAGGGGGAGATTCACCCCTCCACTTT; CDR3: CASTDTGGDSPLHF; V: TRBV19; D: TRBD1; size: -; J: TRBJ1-6
DNA: TGTGCCAGCAGCAGTCGACAGGGTCACACTGAAGCTTTCTTT; CDR3: CASSSRQGHTEAFF; V: TRBV5-4; D: TRBD1; size: -; J: TRBJ1-1
DNA: TGTGCCAGCAGCTTTGGATCCCGGGGGAATGAAAAACTGTTTTTT; CDR3: CASSFGSRGNEKLFF; V: TRBV5-6; D: -; size: medium-sized; J: TRBJ1-4
DNA: TGTGCCATCAGTCCAGGGGTTGGCACTGAAGCTTTCTTT; CDR3: CAISPGVGTEAFF; V: TRBV10-3; D: -; size: -; J: TRBJ1-1
DNA: TGTGCCAGCAGCTTAGAGGGGATCGGTGAGCAGTTCTTC; CDR3: CASSLEGIGEQFF; V: TRBV11-1; D: -; size: -; J: TRBJ2-1
DNA: TGTGCCAGCAGCCGGGGGGGCGCCTTTGACAATACGCAGTATTTT; CDR3: CASSRGGAFDNTQYF; V: TRBV9; D: TRBD2; size: -; J: TRBJ2-3
DNA: TGTGCCAGCAGCCAAGGACTAGCGTCTCCGGTCGGGCAGTTCTTC; CDR3: CASSQGLASPVGQFF; V: TRBV4-2; D: TRBD2; size: -; J: TRBJ2-1
DNA: TGTGCCACCAGTGGACAGGGAAATCAGCCCCAGCATTTT; CDR3: CATSGQGNQPQHF; V: TRBV24-1; D: TRBD1; size: -; J: TRBJ1-5
DNA: TGTGCCAGCAAATTCGGGGGGATGAATGGCTACACCTTC; CDR3: CASKFGGMNGYTF; V: TRBV6-5; D: -; size: -; J: TRBJ1-2
DNA: TGTGCCAGCAGCCCACCAGGGGGCCAAGAGACCCAGTACTTC; CDR3: CASSPPGGQETQYF; V: TRBV7-2; D: TRBD1; size: few; J: TRBJ2-5
DNA: TGCGCCAGCAGCCGGGGGAACACTGAAGCTTTCTTT; CDR3: CASSRGNTEAFF; V: TRBV5-1; D: -; size: -; J: TRBJ1-1
DNA: TGTGCCACCCGGACCCCGGGGACAGGGGCAGATACGCAGTATTTT; CDR3: CATRTPGTGADTQYF; V: TRBV6-5; D: TRBD1; size: -; J: TRBJ2-3
DNA: TGTGCCAGTAGTATAAGTGTCAGGGGAAGAAGAGGGGAGCTGTTTTTT; CDR3: CASSISVRGRRGELFF; V: TRBV19; D: -; size: -; J: TRBJ2-2
DNA: TGTGCCAGCAGCGCCTTTAGTGCAGATACGCAGTATTTT; CDR3: CASSAFSADTQYF; V: TRBV5-6; D: -; size: -; J: TRBJ2-3
DNA: TGTGCCAGTAGTCGCGGGGGACAGGCATACAATGAGCAGTTCTTC; CDR3: CASSRGGQAYNEQFF; V: TRBV19; D: -; size: once; J: TRBJ2-1
DNA: TGCGCCAGCAGCTTGGCCCCGGGGGATACGCAGTATTTT; CDR3: CASSLAPGDTQYF; V: TRBV5-1; D: -; size: -; J: TRBJ2-3
DNA: TGTGCCACCAGTGATTTGGGAGGGGCGACGGAGGGCTACACCTTC; CDR3: CATSDLGGATEGYTF; V: TRBV24-1; D: -; size: -; J: TRBJ1-2
DNA: TGTGCCAGCTCGGGGGGGAGGAACACTGAAGCTTTCTTT; CDR3: CASSGGRNTEAFF; V: TRBV5-4; D: -; size: -; J: TRBJ1-1
DNA: TGTGCCAGCAGCTCCCTAGCGGGAGTGAACACCGGGGAGCTGTTTTTT; CDR3: CASSSLAGVNTGELFF; V: TRBV13; D: TRBD2; size: -; J: TRBJ2-2
DNA: TGTGCCAGCAGGACGACAGGCCGGGTTGGCTACACCTTC; CDR3: CASRTTGRVGYTF; V: TRBV2; D: -; size: -; J: TRBJ1-2
DNA: TGTGCCAGCAGCCCGGGACTGATGAACACTGAAGCTTTCTTT; CDR3: CASSPGLMNTEAFF; V: TRBV7-9; D: -; size: -; J: TRBJ1-1
DNA: TGTGCCAGCAGCTTAGACAGTCCCTTTGAAAAACTGTTTTTT; CDR3: CASSLDSPFEKLFF; V: TRBV5-5; D: -; size: -; J: TRBJ1-4
DNA: TGTGCCAGTAGTATCCATCAGGAGGTCAGCTATGGCTACACCTTC; CDR3: CASSIHQEVSYGYTF; V: TRBV19; D: -; size: once; J: TRBJ1-2
DNA: TGTGCCAGCAGTTACGAGACAGGTTCGAATTCACCCCTCCACTTT; CDR3: CASSYETGSNSPLHF; V: TRBV6-5; D: -; size: -; J: TRBJ1-6
DNA: TGCAGCGTGGACAGGGGGCAGGCAGATACGCAGTATTTT; CDR3: CSVDRGQADTQYF; V: TRBV29-1; D: TRBD1; size: -; J: TRBJ2-3
DNA: TGTGCCAGCAGTCCCGGGACAGGGAGAGGAAACACCATATATTTT; CDR3: CASSPGTGRGNTIYF; V: TRBV6-4; D: TRBD1; size: once; J: TRBJ1-3
DNA: TGTGCCAGCAGCGTAGGAGGTAGCGGGGGAGGTGAGCAGTTCTTC; CDR3: CASSVGGSGGGEQFF; V: TRBV9; D: TRBD2; size: -; J: TRBJ2-1
DNA: TGCGCCAGCAGTAGCGGGGGGGCAAATAATGAGCAGTTCTTC; CDR3: CASSSGGANNEQFF; V: TRBV5-1; D: TRBD2; size: -; J: TRBJ2-1
DNA: TGTGCCAGTGGACTGTACAATGAGCAGTTCTTC; CDR3: CASGLYNEQFF; V: TRBV19; D: -; size: -; J: TRBJ2-1
DNA: TGTGCCATCAGTGAGGGCACAAATTCACCCCTCCACTTT; CDR3: CAISEGTNSPLHF; V: TRBV10-3; D: -; size: -; J: TRBJ1-6
DNA: TGTGCCATCAGTGATTCAGGGCAGGATCAGCCCCAGCATTTT; CDR3: CAISDSGQDQPQHF; V: TRBV10-3; D: -; size: few; J: TRBJ1-5
DNA: TGTGCCACCACAGGGGTGGAGAATGAAAAACTGTTTTTT; CDR3: CATTGVENEKLFF; V: TRBV2; D: TRBD1; size: -; J: TRBJ1-4